This T cell receptor beta chain was sequenced in a study of T cell changes during pregnancy in multiple sclerosis. The V gene's germline CDR1 is MNHEY and CDR2 SMNVEV (reference sequence). Trimming cost V 0 bases and J 4 bases; bases outside gene matches: 9. The CDR3 runs 17 residues. TCRdb keeps only in-frame clones here, not all; method: immunoSEQ multiplex PCR. Among about 100,000 clones listed, roughly 92% were seen once. The chain is built from TRBV27 and TRBJ2-1; 7 nucleotides agree with TRBD1. This sample comprised peripheral blood, obtained in the third trimester of pregnancy. The clonotype was recovered from a female donor in good health, enrolled as a control in a pregnancy study. This chain's CDR3 is CASSLSSGTVQYNEQFF. The CDR3, as DNA: TGTGCCAGCAGTTTATCCTCCGGGACAGTTCAATACAATGAGCAGTTCTTC.